The 17 T cell receptor beta chains listed next were all sequenced from one sample in a study of T cell repertoires in cytomegalovirus infection. One entry per CDR3 protein, called by TCRdb with MiXCR from the reads. The sample consists of 250,000 to 300,000 distinct CDR3 sequences, approximately 14% of them appearing once. Specimen: PBMCs. The origin of the receptors is a human donor in good health (CMV status not recorded). Some clones in this sample may be carry-over from other donors' samples.

The chain is built from TRBV7-9 and TRBJ2-1, with TRBD2 matching over 8 bases. Germline CDR1 reads SEHNR; CDR2 reads FQNEAQ (reference sequence). This CDR3 is 15 amino acids long. J lost 8 bases, V lost 5 bases, and 11 bases had no gene match. CDR3 region: CASSGYGRAKDEQFF. The CDR3 DNA sequence: TGTGCCAGCAGCGGTTACGGGAGGGCCAAGGATGAGCAGTTCTTC.

The V and J genes are TRBV6-2 or TRBV6-3 and TRBJ2-7; TRBD2 matches at 9 bases. This CDR3 contains 14 residues. V shed 7 bases and J 7 bases; nucleotides not matched to a gene: 11. Germline assignment: CDR1 MNHEY and CDR2 SVGEGT. CDR3 protein: CASNIAGGPPEQYF. CDR3 coding DNA: TGTGCCAGCAATATTGCGGGAGGGCCTCCTGAGCAGTACTTC.

There are a few counts of this clonotype. This chain uses TRBV12-3 or TRBV12-4 with TRBJ1-1; D is undetermined. This CDR3 spans 12 amino acids. V shed 3 bases and J shed 5 bases, with 7 bases lying between them. The CDR3 is CASSFVRTEAFF. For the CDR3, the DNA is TGTGCCAGCAGTTTTGTTAGGACTGAAGCTTTCTTT.

This chain joins TRBV15 and TRBJ2-1, with 8 positions matching TRBD2. The CDR3 has 16 residues. With V trimmed by 3 bases and J by 4 bases, 8 bases remained unmatched. In germline, CDR1 is LNHNV, CDR2 YYDKDF (reference sequence). The CDR3 here is CATSRRAGVGYNEQFF. In DNA, the CDR3 is TGTGCCACCAGCAGGAGAGCGGGAGTAGGGTACAATGAGCAGTTCTTC. Together with reference TRBV15 and TRBJ2-1, the CDR3 gives the full variable domain: DAMVIQNPRYQVTQFGKPVTLSCSQTLNHNVMYWYQQKSSQAPKLLFHYYDKDFNNEADTPDNFQSRRPNTSFCFLDIRSPGLGDTAMYLCATSRRAGVGYNEQFFGPGTRLTVL.

This clonotype has at least ten counts. This chain uses TRBV4-1 with TRBJ2-7; D possibly corresponds to TRBD1 (5 bases). The ends were cut back, 1 base at V and 11 bases at J, with 15 bases in the middle. The CDR3 is made up of 13 amino acids. Germline V gene lookup returns CDR1 MGHRA and CDR2 YSYEKL. Here the CDR3 reads CASSQVTATEEYF. The CDR3 DNA reads as TGCGCCAGCAGCCAAGTGACAGCTACAGAGGAGTACTTC.

About this clonotype: This may arise from a read error, as a much more abundant clone is one base away. The chain employs TRBV6-4 and TRBJ2-1; the D gene is possibly TRBD1 (6 bases). This CDR3 comprises 16 residues. Germline lookup yields CDR1 MRHNA and CDR2 SNTAGT. Trimming stripped 5 bases from V and 3 bases from J, with 17 bases between. The CDR3 nucleotides read TGTGCCAGCAGTAGATCCGGGACATGGGTCTACAATGAGCAGTTCTTC. Its protein product is CASSRSGTWVYNEQFF.

This clonotype was observed at least ten times. CDR3 in amino acids: CASSLAGWSASTDTQYF. CDR3 DNA sequence: TGTGCCAGCAGCTTGGCAGGTTGGAGCGCTAGCACAGATACGCAGTATTTT. The chain couples TRBV5-6 to TRBJ2-3; no definite D call. V lost 0 bases and J lost 0, with 14 bases in between. The CDR3 consists of 17 residues. Germline V gene sequence: CDR1 SGHDT, CDR2 YYEEEE.

There are many counts of this clonotype. The CDR3 DNA is TGTGCCAGCAGTCCCCCGTTGACTGGGCACTACGAGCAGTACTTC. Amino acid sequence: CASSPPLTGHYEQYF. The chain recombines TRBV28 with TRBJ2-7, with D uncertain. V was trimmed by 5 bases and J by 3 bases, leaving 17 bases between them. CDR1 and CDR2 from the germline V gene are MDHEN and SYDVKM. The CDR3 is made up of 15 amino acids. The entire variable domain, with the rest obtained from reference TRBV28 and TRBJ2-7, is as follows: DVKVTQSSRYLVKRTGEKVFLECVQDMDHENMFWYRQDPGLGLRLIYFSYDVKMKEKGDIPEGYSVSREKKERFSLILESASTNQTSMYLCASSPPLTGHYEQYFGPGTRLTVT.

In this sample, this clonotype turned up many times. The genes are TRBV7-2 and TRBJ2-3, with D unresolved. This CDR3 is 18 amino acids long. V was pared by 0 bases and J by 8 bases, with 24 bases between. The germline gives CDR1 SGHTA, CDR2 FQGNSA. For the CDR3, the DNA is TGTGCCAGCAGCTTAGCTTGGCAGGAACCCCTCCCGCAGAGTACGCAGTATTTT. Protein sequence: CASSLAWQEPLPQSTQYF.

This clonotype was found a few times. V and J are TRBV15 and TRBJ2-5, with 7 bases lining up with TRBD2. Trimming at V came to 5 bases and at J to 1 base, leaving 1 base not matched to a gene. There are 13 residues in the CDR3. The V gene's germline CDR1 is LNHNV and CDR2 YYDKDF (reference sequence). CDR3 sequence (DNA): TGTGCCACCAGCCAGCGGGGCCAAGAGACCCAGTACTTC. Amino acids: CATSQRGQETQYF.

This clonotype occurred many times. The DNA of the CDR3 is TGTGCCAGCAGCTTCGCTAGCGGGAGGCTCTACAATGAGCAGTTCTTC. Amino acid sequence: CASSFASGRLYNEQFF. The chain carries TRBV7-9 and TRBJ2-1, with 11 positions matching TRBD2. The V segment lost 3 bases and the J segment 3 bases; nucleotides outside the gene matches: 4. This CDR3 region has 16 residues. CDR1 and CDR2 from the germline V gene are SEHNR and FQNEAQ (reference sequence).

This clonotype was observed many times. V is TRBV7-2 and J is TRBJ1-2; tentative D call: TRBD1 (6 bases). Trimming shortened V by 1 base and J by 6 bases, and 12 bases separated the two germline ends. The CDR3 has 14 residues. Germline V CDR1 and CDR2: SGHTA, FQGNSA. CDR3 nucleotide sequence: TGTGCCAGCAGCTTAGTTGGGGGCTTGGATGGCTACACCTTC. Protein: CASSLVGGLDGYTF.

This clonotype was detected only a few times. The V and J genes are TRBV29-1 and TRBJ1-1; the D is unclear. Trimming removed 4 bases from V and 0 bases from J, with 6 bases in between. This CDR3 spans 12 amino acids. The germline gives CDR1 SQVTM, CDR2 ANQGSEA. This CDR3 is CSVGFMNTEAFF. DNA of the CDR3: TGCAGCGTTGGGTTCATGAACACTGAAGCTTTCTTT.

This clonotype was seen ten or more times. The junction departs from germline at one end; a sequencing error may be responsible. This chain connects TRBV7-2 to TRBJ2-1; 7 bases agree with TRBD1. CDR3 length: 13 amino acids. Germline loops: CDR1 SGHTA, CDR2 FQGNSA. The CDR3 region has the DNA TGTGCCAGCAGCACAAGGGACAGCGGTCACCAGATCTTC. Its protein product is CASSTRDSGHQIF.

This clonotype came up a few times. This rearrangement joins TRBV20-1 to TRBJ1-2, with unresolved D. V was trimmed by 5 bases and J by 1 base, leaving 5 bases between them. The V gene's germline CDR1 is DFQATT and CDR2 SNEGSKA (reference sequence). This CDR3 spans 11 amino acids. The CDR3 coding sequence is TGCAGTGCTGCGGTTAACTATGGCTACACCTTC. Its translation is CSAAVNYGYTF.

V and J are TRBV5-1 and TRBJ2-7, with TRBD2 matching over 9 bases. Germline values: CDR1 SGHRS, CDR2 YFSETQ. Trimming removed 6 bases from V and 5 bases from J; junction bases left unmatched: 12. The CDR3 totals 15 residues. CDR3 sequence reads: CASKGLAGEVNEQYF. The DNA of the CDR3 is TGCGCCAGCAAGGGATTAGCGGGGGAGGTCAACGAGCAGTACTTC.

This clonotype was found many times. This rearrangement joins TRBV7-6 to TRBJ2-5; D not certain. Germline V gene data show CDR1 as SGHVS and CDR2 as FNYEAQ. V dropped 2 bases and J dropped 4 bases, with 11 bases sitting between them. CDR3 length: 14 residues. CDR3 region: CASSLIHSGETQYF. The CDR3, as DNA: TGTGCCAGCAGCTTAATCCATTCTGGAGAGACCCAGTACTTC.